The clone carrying this T cell receptor (beta chain) came up a few times. CDR1 and CDR2 (germline): LGHNA, YNFKEQ. The V and J ends lost 1 base and 4 bases respectively, with 8 bases between them. CDR3 size: 15 residues. This sample was included in a study of naive and memory T cell subsets. An equimolar mix of two oligonucleotides served as the beta constant-region primer for TRBC1 and TRBC2. TCRdb processed the UMI-ligation and nested PCR reads anew with MiXCR; each CDR3 protein has one entry. In the table there are 130,000 to 150,000 distinct CDR3 sequences, 15% to 20% of which are singletons. This clonotype was sampled from a human donor in good health. Sequenced sample: naive CD4+ T cells from blood. The chain carries TRBV4-2 and TRBJ1-6; D unclear. The CDR3 sequence is CASSQAAEYNSPLHF. CDR3 in DNA: TGTGCCAGCAGCCAAGCCGCCGAATATAATTCACCCCTCCACTTT.